This T cell receptor beta chain is from a study of blood T cell repertoires in COVID-19 (dated by TCRdb to the early 2020s). Turning to the overall study: Samples from collaborators originated in the United States, Italy and Spain and spanned both the acute and convalescent phases of COVID-19. The prospective study material was composed of cDNA or gDNA derived from T cells, B-cell-depleted T cells, or PBMCs. Deeply sampled blood TCRbeta repertoires from subjects exposed to, actively infected with, or recovered from COVID-19 were included in the dataset. The repertoires were released in a freely available public database meant as a resource for research on the immune response to SARS-CoV-2. The samples were drawn from the first 160 participants of the ongoing ImmuneRACE study and from 1,254 subjects provided by 6 global collaborators. A de-identified subject ID, COVID-19 status, age in years and sex were almost always included in the sample metadata. HLA class I and class II types, where available, came from metadata supplied by the sample provider rather than from assay-based typing. What the research found in general, with its limitations: The quantity of clinical and demographic metadata differed by source and by participant and was supplied without curation.

In the prospective study, participants were roughly 18 to 89 years old, resided in under 30 geographic areas of the United States, and were enrolled through a virtual design. In the prospective study, participants were assigned to cohorts based on the clinical history participants reported in a screening survey and a study questionnaire. A participant counted as exposed if, within 2 weeks of entering the study, that participant had been in contact with someone who had a PCR-confirmed or clinician-diagnosed COVID-19 case. In the prospective study, whole blood, serum and a nasopharyngeal or oropharyngeal swab were collected from each participant by mobile phlebotomists. Prospective study participants could optionally give additional blood draws and questionnaires over an approximately two-month period. Before DNA extraction, prospective study blood samples were shipped either frozen or at room temperature.

V is cut back by 3 bases and J by 1 base, with 5 bases in the junction unmatched. Inclusive of the bounding cysteine and phenylalanine, the CDR3 is 17 residues long. Solely the CDR3 DNA is kept, with 51 bases framed from the first base. Based on the germline V gene (reference sequence), the CDR1 and CDR2 sequences are LNHDA and SQIVND. TCRbeta CDR3 regions were amplified from genomic DNA using the immunoSEQ Assay, a bias-controlled multiplex PCR. Processing in the source paper ran as follows. Nucleated cell counts per sample were estimated from amplification of reference gene primers within the assay. To quantify the absolute abundance of each unique TCRbeta CDR3 rearrangement, sequence reads were collapsed and filtered. Productive Simpson clonality was computed per sample as the square root of Simpson's diversity index over productive rearrangements. TCRdb holds this immuneACCESS table with in-frame rearrangements only. Some clones are missing; in checked studies, unresolved V genes explain under half, and the rest has no known cause. The V and J calls and clone size were taken over from that table, and D and trimming were inferred from the DNA. This sample gives 250,000 to 300,000 clones in total; 70% to 90% of them show up just once. The biggest ten clones account for roughly 6.7% of the sample.

To note about this clone: There is no known antigen for this receptor. There are no base qualities to consult, and no much larger clone falls within one base.

The sequence was collected from a woman between 50 and 59 years old who had been exposed to COVID-19. The chain was built from TRBV19 and TRBJ2-1; 11 bases in between match TRBD2. Source material: PBMCs or T cells enriched from blood (not recorded which). The DNA is TGTGCCAGTAGTATCCGAACTAGCGGGGGATCCTACAATGAGCAGTTCTTC. It is translated as CASSIRTSGGSYNEQFF. Full variable domain (CDR3 extended with the reference TRBV19 and TRBJ2-1 proteins): DGGITQSPKYLFRKEGQNVTLSCEQNLNHDAMYWYRQDPGQGLRLIYYSQIVNDFQKGDIAEGYSVSREKKESFPLTVTSAQKNPTAFYLCASSIRTSGGSYNEQFFGPGTRLTVL.